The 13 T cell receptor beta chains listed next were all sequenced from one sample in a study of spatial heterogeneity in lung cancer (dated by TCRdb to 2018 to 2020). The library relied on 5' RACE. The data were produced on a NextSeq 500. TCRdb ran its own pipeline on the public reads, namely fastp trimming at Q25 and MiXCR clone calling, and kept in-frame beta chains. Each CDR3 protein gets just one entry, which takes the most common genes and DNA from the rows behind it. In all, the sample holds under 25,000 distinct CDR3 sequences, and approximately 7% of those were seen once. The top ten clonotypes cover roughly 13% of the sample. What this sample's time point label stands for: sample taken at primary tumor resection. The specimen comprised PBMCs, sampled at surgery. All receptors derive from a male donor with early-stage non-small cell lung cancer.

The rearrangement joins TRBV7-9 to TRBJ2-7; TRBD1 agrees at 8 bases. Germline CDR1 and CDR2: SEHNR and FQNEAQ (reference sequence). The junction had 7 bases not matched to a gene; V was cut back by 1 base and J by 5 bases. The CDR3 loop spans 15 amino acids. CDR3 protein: CASSLVVTGAHEQYF. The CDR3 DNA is TGTGCCAGCAGCTTAGTGGTGACAGGGGCCCACGAGCAGTACTTC.

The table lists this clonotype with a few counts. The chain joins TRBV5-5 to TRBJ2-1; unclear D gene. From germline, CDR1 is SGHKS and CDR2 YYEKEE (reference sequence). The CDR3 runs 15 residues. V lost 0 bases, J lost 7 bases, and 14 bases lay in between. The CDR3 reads CASSLAIPPENEQFF. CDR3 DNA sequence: TGTGCCAGCAGCTTGGCCATTCCCCCCGAAAATGAGCAGTTCTTC.

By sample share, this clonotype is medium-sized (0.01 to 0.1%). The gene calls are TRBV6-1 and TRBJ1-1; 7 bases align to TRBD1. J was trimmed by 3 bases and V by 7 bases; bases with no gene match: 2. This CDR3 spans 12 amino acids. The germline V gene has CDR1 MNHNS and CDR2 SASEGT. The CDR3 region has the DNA TGTGCCAGCAACAGGGGAGACACTGAAGCTTTCTTT. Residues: CASNRGDTEAFF.

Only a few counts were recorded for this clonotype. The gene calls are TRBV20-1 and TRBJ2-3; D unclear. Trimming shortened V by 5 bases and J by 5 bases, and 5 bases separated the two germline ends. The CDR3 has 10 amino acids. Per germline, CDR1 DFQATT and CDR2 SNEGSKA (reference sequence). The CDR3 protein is CSAGVDTQYF. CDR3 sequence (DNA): TGCAGTGCTGGGGTAGATACGCAGTATTTT.

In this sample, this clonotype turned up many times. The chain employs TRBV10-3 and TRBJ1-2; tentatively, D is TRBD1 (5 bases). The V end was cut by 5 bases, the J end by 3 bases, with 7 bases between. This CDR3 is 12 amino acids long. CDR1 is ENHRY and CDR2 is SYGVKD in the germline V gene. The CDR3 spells CAISRDDYGYTF. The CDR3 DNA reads TGTGCCATCAGTAGGGACGACTATGGCTACACCTTC.

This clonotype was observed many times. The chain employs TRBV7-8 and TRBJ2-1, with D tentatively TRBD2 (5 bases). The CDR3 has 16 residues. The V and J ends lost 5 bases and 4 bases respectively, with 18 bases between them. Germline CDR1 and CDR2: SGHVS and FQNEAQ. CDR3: CASSIILVSKYNEQFF. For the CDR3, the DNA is TGTGCCAGCAGCATCATACTAGTTTCGAAATACAATGAGCAGTTCTTC. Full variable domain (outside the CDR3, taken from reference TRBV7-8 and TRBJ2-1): GAGVSQSPRYKVAKRGQDVALRCDPISGHVSLFWYQQALGQGPEFLTYFQNEAQLDKSGLPSDRFFAERPEGSVSTLKIQRTQQEDSAVYLCASSIILVSKYNEQFFGPGTRLTVL.

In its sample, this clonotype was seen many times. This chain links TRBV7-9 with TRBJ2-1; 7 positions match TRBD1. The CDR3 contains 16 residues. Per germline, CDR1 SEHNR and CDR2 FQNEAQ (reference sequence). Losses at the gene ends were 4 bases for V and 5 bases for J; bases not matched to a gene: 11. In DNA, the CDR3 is TGTGCCAGCAGCTCGTCGACAGGGAGTAGGAACAATGAGCAGTTCTTC. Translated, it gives CASSSSTGSRNNEQFF.

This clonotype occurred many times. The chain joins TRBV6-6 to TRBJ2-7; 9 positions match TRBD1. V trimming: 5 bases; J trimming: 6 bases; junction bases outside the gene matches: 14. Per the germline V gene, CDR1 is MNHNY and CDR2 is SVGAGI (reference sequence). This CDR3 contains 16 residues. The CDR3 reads CASSTPTGTGSGEQYF. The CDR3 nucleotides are TGTGCCAGCAGTACCCCAACCGGGACAGGGAGTGGCGAGCAGTACTTC.

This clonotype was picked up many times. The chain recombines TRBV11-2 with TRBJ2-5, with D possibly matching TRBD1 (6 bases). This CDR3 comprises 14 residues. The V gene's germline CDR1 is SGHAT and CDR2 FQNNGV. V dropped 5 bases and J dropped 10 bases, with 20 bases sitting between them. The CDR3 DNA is TGTGCCAGCAGCCCCTACTGGGACGGACAGTTCCAGTACTTC. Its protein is CASSPYWDGQFQYF. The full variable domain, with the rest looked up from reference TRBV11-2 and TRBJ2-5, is EAGVAQSPRYKIIEKRQSVAFWCNPISGHATLYWYQQILGQGPKLLIQFQNNGVVDDSQLPKDRFSAERLKGVDSTLKIQPAKLEDSAVYLCASSPYWDGQFQYFGPGTRLLVL.

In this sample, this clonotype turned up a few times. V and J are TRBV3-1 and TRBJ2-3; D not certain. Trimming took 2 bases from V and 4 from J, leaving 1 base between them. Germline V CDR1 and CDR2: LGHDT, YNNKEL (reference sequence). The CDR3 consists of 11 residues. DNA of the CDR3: TGTGCCAGCAGCCAATCAGATACGCAGTATTTT. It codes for CASSQSDTQYF.

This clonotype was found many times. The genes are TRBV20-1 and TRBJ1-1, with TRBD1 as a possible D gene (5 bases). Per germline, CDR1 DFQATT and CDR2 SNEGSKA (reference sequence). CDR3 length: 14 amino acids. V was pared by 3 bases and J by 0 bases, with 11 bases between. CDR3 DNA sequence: TGCAGTGCTAGCCCGGGACGGCTGAACACTGAAGCTTTCTTT. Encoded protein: CSASPGRLNTEAFF.

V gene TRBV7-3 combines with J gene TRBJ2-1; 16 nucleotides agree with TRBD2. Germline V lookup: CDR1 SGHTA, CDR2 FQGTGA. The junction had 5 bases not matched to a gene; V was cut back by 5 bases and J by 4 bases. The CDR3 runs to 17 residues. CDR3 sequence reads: CASSLGTSGREYNEQFF. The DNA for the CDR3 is TGTGCCAGCAGCCTCGGGACTAGCGGGAGGGAATACAATGAGCAGTTCTTC. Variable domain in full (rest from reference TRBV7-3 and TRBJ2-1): GAGVSQTPSNKVTEKGKYVELRCDPISGHTALYWYRQSLGQGPEFLIYFQGTGAADDSGLPNDRFFAVRPEGSVSTLKIQRTERGDSAVYLCASSLGTSGREYNEQFFGPGTRLTVL.

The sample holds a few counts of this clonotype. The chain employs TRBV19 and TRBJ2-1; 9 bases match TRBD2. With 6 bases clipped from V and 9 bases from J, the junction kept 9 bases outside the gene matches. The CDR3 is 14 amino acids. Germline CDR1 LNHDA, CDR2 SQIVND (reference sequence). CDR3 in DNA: TGTGCCAGTAGAAAGGGGCGGGAGGGCCCTGAGCAGTTCTTC. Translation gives CASRKGREGPEQFF.